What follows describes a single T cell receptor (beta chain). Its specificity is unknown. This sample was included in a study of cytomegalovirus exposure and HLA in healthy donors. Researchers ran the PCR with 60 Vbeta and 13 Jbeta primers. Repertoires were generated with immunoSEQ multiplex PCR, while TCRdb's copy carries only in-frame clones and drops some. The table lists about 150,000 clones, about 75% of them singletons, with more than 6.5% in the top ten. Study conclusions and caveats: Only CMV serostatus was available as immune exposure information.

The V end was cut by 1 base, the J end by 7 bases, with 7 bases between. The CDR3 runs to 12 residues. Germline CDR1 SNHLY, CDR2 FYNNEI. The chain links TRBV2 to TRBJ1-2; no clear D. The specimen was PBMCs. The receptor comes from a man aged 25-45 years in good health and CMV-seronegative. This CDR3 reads CASSEVAGGYTF. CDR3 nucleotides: TGTGCCAGCAGTGAAGTGGCGGGTGGCTACACCTTC.